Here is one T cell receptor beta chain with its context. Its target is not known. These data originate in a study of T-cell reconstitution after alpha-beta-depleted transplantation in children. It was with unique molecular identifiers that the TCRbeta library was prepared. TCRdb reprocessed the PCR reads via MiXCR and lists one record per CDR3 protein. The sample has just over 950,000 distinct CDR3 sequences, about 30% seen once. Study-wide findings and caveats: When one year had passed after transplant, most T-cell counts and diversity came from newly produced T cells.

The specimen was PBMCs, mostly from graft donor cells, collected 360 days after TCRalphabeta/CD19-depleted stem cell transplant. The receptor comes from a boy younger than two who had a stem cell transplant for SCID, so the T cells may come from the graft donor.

CDR3 in amino acids: CSVNSPGSYNEQFF. The DNA of the CDR3 is TGCAGTGTAAATTCTCCGGGGAGCTACAATGAGCAGTTCTTC. The rearrangement uses TRBV20-1 and TRBJ2-1, with D maybe TRBD2 (5 bases). Trimming removed 7 bases at V and 3 bases at J, with 16 bases between. Germline loops: CDR1 DFQATT, CDR2 SNEGSKA (reference sequence). CDR3 length: 14 residues.